This TCR beta chain originates from a study of Ad26.COV2.S vaccination and SARS-CoV-2 variants. About the research overall: As a participant in COV1001, the donor was in the Ad26.COV2.S trial arm. Ad26.COV2.S was injected intramuscularly once or twice, 56 days apart. Overall study findings and caveats: Post-vaccination spike-specific CD8+ and CD4+ T cell responses reportedly had substantial breadth.

Data came from immunoSEQ multiplex PCR; TCRdb stores just in-frame clones and leaves some out. Found here are about 680,000 clones, roughly 90% of them singletons; the top ten hold approximately 1.5%. On this clone itself: Its antigen is unknown.

Treatment: 15 to 20 received Ad26.COV2.S at low or high dose, single or two shots; roughly five received placebo; per-sample allocation not given. Sampling was done on day 63 after the first vaccine or placebo injection. Its platform was an Ad26 vector, and its expressed antigen was Wuhan-strain SARS-CoV-2 spike. Trimming stripped 3 bases from V and 11 bases from J, with 16 bases between. This CDR3 comprises 13 residues. CDR1 SNHLY and CDR2 FYNNEI come from the germline V gene. The source of this sequence is a person aged 18-65 years who received the Ad26.COV2.S COVID-19 vaccine or a placebo. J is TRBJ1-1 and V is TRBV2; D gene unclear. The source was peripheral blood, collected in a trial of Ad26.COV2.S vaccine versus placebo. Here the CDR3 reads CASSDPRSSWAFF. CDR3 coding DNA: TGTGCCAGCAGTGACCCCCGCTCGTCGTGGGCTTTCTTT.